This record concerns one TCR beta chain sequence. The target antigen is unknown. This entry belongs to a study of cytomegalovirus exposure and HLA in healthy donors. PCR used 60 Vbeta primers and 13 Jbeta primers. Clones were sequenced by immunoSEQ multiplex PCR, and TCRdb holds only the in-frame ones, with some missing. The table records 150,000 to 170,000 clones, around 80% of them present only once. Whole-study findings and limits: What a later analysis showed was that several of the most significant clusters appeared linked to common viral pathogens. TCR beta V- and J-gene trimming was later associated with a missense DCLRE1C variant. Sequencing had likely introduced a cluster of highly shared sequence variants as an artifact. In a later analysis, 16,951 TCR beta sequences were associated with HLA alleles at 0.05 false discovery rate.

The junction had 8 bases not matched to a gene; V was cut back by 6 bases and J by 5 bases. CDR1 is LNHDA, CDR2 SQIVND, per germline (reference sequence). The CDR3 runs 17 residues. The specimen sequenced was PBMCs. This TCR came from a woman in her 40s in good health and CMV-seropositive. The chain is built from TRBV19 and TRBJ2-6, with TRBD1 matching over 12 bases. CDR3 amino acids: CASRTVGQGAWANVLTF. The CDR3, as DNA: TGTGCCAGTAGGACTGTGGGACAGGGGGCCTGGGCCAACGTCCTGACTTTC. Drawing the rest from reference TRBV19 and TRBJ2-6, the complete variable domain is DGGITQSPKYLFRKEGQNVTLSCEQNLNHDAMYWYRQDPGQGLRLIYYSQIVNDFQKGDIAEGYSVSREKKESFPLTVTSAQKNPTAFYLCASRTVGQGAWANVLTFGAGSRLTVL.